This TCR beta chain derives from a study of immune evolution from preneoplasia to lung adenocarcinoma. Findings and caveats of the study: Normal lung had the highest top T cell clone frequencies. Normal lung had highest clonality; later lesions appeared denser, more diverse.

Some clones are missing from TCRdb's copy, which holds only in-frame ones; the method was immunoSEQ multiplex PCR. Counted here are 4,000 to 5,500 clones, approximately 84% occurring once; the ten biggest clones make up 7% to 9.5%. Notes on this clone: Its target is not known.

Resections took place in Japan or China from about 2014 to 2017. Histologic diagnosis was independently verified by two lung pathologists. The length of the CDR3 is 20 residues. Germline CDR1 and CDR2: SGHTA and FQGTGA. J gave up 1 base and V 5 bases, and 13 bases lay outside the gene matches. The chain has TRBV7-3 and TRBJ2-5, with 16 bases fitting TRBD2. The sequenced sample was FFPE adjacent normal lung tissue. This receptor was obtained from an older donor with lung adenocarcinoma. The CDR3 DNA follows: TGTGCCAGCAGCGGCATGGGACTAGCGGGAGGGCGGGGATCCCAAGAGACCCAGTACTTC. It translates to CASSGMGLAGGRGSQETQYF.